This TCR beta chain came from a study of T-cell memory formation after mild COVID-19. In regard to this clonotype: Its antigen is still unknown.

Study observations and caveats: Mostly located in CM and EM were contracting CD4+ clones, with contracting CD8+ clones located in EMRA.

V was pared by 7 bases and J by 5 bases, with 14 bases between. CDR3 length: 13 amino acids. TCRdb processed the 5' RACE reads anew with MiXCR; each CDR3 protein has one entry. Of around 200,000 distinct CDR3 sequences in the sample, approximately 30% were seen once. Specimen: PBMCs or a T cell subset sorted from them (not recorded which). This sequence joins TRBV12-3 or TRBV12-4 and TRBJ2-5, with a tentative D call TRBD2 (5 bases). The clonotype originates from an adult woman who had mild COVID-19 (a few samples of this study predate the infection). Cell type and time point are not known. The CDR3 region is CASTPYGEETQYF. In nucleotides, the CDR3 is TGTGCCAGCACCCCCTACGGGGAGGAGACCCAGTACTTC.